This entry is about one T cell receptor beta chain. TCRdb re-called the 5' RACE reads through MiXCR, storing one row per CDR3 protein. The sample shows some 300,000 distinct CDR3 sequences, 20% to 25% of them seen only once. The sample is drawn from a study of T-cell memory formation after mild COVID-19. V was shortened by 1 base and J by 6 bases, with 9 bases between the two germline ends. The CDR3 has 13 amino acids. Germline-derived CDR1 and CDR2 are SGHTA and FQGNSA. What was sequenced was PBMCs or a T cell subset sorted from them (not recorded which). The chain is built from TRBV7-2 and TRBJ1-1; no clear D gene. The source is a man aged 18 to 30 who had mild COVID-19 (a few samples of this study predate the infection). Cell type and time point are not known. In DNA form, the CDR3 reads TGTGCCAGCAGCTTAGAGGGAGCGGCTGAAGCTTTCTTT. It specifies CASSLEGAAEAFF.